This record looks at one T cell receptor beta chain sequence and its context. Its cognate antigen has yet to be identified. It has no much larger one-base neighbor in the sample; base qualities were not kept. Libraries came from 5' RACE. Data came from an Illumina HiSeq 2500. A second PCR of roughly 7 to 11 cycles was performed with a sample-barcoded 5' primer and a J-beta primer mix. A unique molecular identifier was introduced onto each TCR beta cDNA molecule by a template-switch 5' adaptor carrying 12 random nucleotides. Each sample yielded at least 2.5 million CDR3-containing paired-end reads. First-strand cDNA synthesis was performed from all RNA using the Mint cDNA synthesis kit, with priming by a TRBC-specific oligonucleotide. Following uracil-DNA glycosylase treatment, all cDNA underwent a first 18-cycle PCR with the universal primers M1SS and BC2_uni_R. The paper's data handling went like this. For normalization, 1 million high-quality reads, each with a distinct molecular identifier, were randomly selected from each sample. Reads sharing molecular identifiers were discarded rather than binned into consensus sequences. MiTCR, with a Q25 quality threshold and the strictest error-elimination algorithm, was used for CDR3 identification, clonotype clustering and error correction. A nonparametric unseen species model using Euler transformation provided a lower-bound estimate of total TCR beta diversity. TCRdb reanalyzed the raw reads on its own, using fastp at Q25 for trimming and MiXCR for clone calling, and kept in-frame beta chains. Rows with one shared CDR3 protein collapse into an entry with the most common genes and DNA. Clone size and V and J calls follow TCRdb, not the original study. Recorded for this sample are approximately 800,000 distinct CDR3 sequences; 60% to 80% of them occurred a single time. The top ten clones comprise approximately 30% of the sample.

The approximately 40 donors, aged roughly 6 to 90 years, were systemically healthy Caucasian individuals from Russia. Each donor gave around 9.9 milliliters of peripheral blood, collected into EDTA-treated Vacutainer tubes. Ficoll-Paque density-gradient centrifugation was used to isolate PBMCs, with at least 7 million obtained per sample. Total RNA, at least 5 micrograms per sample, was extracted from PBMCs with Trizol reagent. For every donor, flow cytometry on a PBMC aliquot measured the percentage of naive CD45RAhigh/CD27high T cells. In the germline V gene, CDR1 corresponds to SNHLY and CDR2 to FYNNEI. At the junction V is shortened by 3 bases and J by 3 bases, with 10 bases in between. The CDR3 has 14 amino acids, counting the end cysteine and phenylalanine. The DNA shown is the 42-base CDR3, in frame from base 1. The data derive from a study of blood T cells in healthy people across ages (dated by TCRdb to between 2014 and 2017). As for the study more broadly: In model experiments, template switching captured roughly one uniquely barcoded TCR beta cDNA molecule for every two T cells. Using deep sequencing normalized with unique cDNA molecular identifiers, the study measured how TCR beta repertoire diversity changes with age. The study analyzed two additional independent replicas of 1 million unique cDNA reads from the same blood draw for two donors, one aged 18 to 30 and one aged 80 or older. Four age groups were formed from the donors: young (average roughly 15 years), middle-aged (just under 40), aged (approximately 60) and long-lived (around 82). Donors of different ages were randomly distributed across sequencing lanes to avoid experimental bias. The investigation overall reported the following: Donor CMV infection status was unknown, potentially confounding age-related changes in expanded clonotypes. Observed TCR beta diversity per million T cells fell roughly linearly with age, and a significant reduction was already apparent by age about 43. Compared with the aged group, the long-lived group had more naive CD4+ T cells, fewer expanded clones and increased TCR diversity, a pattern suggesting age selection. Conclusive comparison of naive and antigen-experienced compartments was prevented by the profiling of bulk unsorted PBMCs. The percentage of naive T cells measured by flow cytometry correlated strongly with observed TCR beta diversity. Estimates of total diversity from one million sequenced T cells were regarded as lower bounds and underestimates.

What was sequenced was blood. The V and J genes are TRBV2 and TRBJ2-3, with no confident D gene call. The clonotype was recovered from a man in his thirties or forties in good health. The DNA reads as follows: TGTGCCAGCAGTGAGTGGGATGTTACAGATACGCAGTATTTT. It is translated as CASSEWDVTDTQYF. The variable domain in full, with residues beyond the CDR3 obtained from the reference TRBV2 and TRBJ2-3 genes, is EPEVTQTPSHQVTQMGQEVILRCVPISNHLYFYWYRQILGQKVEFLVSFYNNEISEKSEIFDDQFSVERPDGSNFTLKIRSTKLEDSAMYFCASSEWDVTDTQYFGPGTRLTVL.